This TCR beta chain came from a study of blood T cell repertoires in COVID-19. Study-level background: From the United States, Italy and Spain came samples of acute and convalescent COVID-19. T cells, B-cell-depleted T cells, or PBMCs supplied cDNA or gDNA.

In the original workflow: Estimation of nucleated cell counts was performed using reference gene primer amplification. TCRdb keeps only in-frame clones here, not all; method: immunoSEQ multiplex PCR. That table supplies the V and J calls and clone size; D and trimming were determined from the DNA. The repertoire consists of roughly 200,000 clones, with 88% occurring once and the leading ten covering approximately 1.7%. The receptor was derived from a man aged 65 to 85 with acute or convalescent COVID-19. Sequenced input: peripheral blood.

CDR3 sequence (DNA): TGCAGCGTGTCCTCTGGCTACACCTTC. Protein sequence: CSVSSGYTF. This sequence joins TRBV29-1 and TRBJ1-2; D ambiguous. The CDR3 has 9 amino acids. Trimming took off 6 bases at V and 7 bases at J, with 6 bases between the two ends. Looked up from germline, CDR1 is SQVTM and CDR2 is ANQGSEA.